The T cell receptor beta chain under discussion was sequenced for a study of shared clonotypes between healthy human individuals. Regarding the study as a whole: Owing to a small donor count, the genetic and exposure-history diversity represented was limited.

The V gene's germline CDR1 is SGHDT and CDR2 YYEEEE. Deletions cut 4 bases from V and 9 bases from J, with 26 bases between. The CDR3 is made up of 18 amino acids. Genomic DNA of each subset was evenly split across several immunoSEQ plates. Replicate PCRs were loaded with 250 to 300 ng DNA from unsorted PBMC, 29,000 or so T cell genomes. Sequencing used immunoSEQ multiplex PCR; TCRdb keeps in-frame clones, though not all of them. The repertoire holds approximately 500,000 clones, approximately 80% seen once, with around 12% in the top ten. A word on this clone: The target antigen is unknown.

Sequencing input: PBMCs. The receptor was derived from a woman aged 40 to 55 in good health. Some clones in this sample may be carry-over from other donors' samples. The genes are TRBV5-6 and TRBJ1-6; weak D call: TRBD1 (6 bases). In DNA form, the CDR3 reads TGTGCCAGCAGCGGCCAACAGGGCTGGAGATTCCATACTTCACCCCTCCACTTT. It yields the protein CASSGQQGWRFHTSPLHF.